This is a list of T cell receptor beta chains from one sample in a study of cytomegalovirus exposure and HLA in healthy donors. This table comes from immunoSEQ multiplex PCR, and its TCRdb copy is limited to in-frame clones, with some not included. The data show over 200,000 clones, around 80% seen once. Sequencing was done on a sample of PBMCs. These receptors all stem from a woman aged 40 to 50 in good health and CMV-seropositive. The CDR3 runs from the conserved cysteine through the conserved F or W. The D gene is left open where the match is weak. Size values are once, few and many counts, or a class for expanded clones, and some rows have none.

TRBJ1-2,NA,14,NA,TRBV9,CASSGGSRNYGYTF,TGTGCCAGCAGCGGCGGGTCCAGAAACTATGGCTACACCTTC
TRBJ1-3,NA,16,NA,TRBV6-1,CASSEKAAGLGNTIYF,TGTGCCAGCAGTGAAAAGGCGGCAGGGCTTGGAAACACCATATATTTT
TRBJ2-1,NA,15,NA,TRBV5-4,CASSFSGTSRTKQFF,TGTGCCAGCAGCTTTTCCGGGACAAGTCGAACAAAGCAGTTCTTC
TRBJ1-2,NA,16,NA,TRBV6-4,CASSVMGAAPNYGYTF,TGTGCCAGCAGTGTTATGGGGGCAGCCCCTAACTATGGCTACACCTTC
TRBJ2-7,NA,13,TRBD1,TRBV5-6,CASTKDRGDEQYF,TGTGCCAGCACCAAGGACAGGGGGGACGAGCAGTACTTC
TRBJ1-5,NA,13,NA,TRBV30,CAWSTRGGQPQHF,TGTGCCTGGAGTACCAGGGGTGGTCAGCCCCAGCATTTT
TRBJ1-4,NA,14,NA,TRBV14,CASSQAQGYEKLFF,TGTGCCAGCAGCCAAGCACAGGGTTATGAAAAACTGTTTTTT
TRBJ1-6,NA,14,TRBD1,TRBV7-9,CASRAGTENSPLHF,TGTGCCAGCAGGGCCGGGACAGAGAATTCACCCCTCCACTTT
TRBJ2-7,NA,14,TRBD2,TRBV19,CASMGLAGVSEQYF,TGTGCCAGCATGGGGCTAGCGGGAGTGAGCGAGCAGTACTTC
TRBJ1-1,NA,16,NA,TRBV4-2,CASSQTDRIKNTEAFF,TGTGCCAGCAGCCAGACCGACAGGATAAAGAACACTGAAGCTTTCTTT
TRBJ1-2,NA,15,TRBD1,TRBV27,CASSLLGQGAYGYTF,TGTGCCAGCAGTCTCTTGGGCCAGGGGGCCTATGGCTACACCTTC
TRBJ1-1,NA,14,NA,TRBV27,CASKLQGENTEAFF,TGTGCCAGCAAATTGCAGGGCGAAAACACTGAAGCTTTCTTT
TRBJ2-1,NA,13,TRBD1,TRBV5-4,CASSLQGTNEQFF,TGTGCCAGCAGCTTACAGGGGACCAATGAGCAGTTCTTC
TRBJ2-7,NA,15,TRBD1,TRBV2,CASTLGQGSSYEQYF,TGTGCCAGCACTCTCGGACAGGGGAGCTCCTACGAGCAGTACTTC
TRBJ1-1,NA,18,TRBD1,TRBV2,CASRDPIQPGQSPTEAFF,TGTGCCAGCAGGGACCCTATCCAACCGGGACAGAGCCCAACGGAAGCTTTCTTT
TRBJ1-1,NA,15,NA,TRBV27,CASSLSQIMNTEAFF,TGTGCCAGCAGTTTATCTCAGATTATGAACACTGAAGCTTTCTTT
TRBJ2-3,NA,14,NA,TRBV6-1,CASSSLGLGSPQYF,TGTGCCAGCAGCTCATTAGGGTTGGGGAGCCCGCAGTATTTT
TRBJ2-1,NA,13,TRBD1,TRBV25-1,CASGDRDFNEQFF,TGTGCCAGCGGGGACAGAGACTTCAATGAGCAGTTCTTC
TRBJ1-1,NA,15,NA,TRBV4-3,CASSQERGGIAEAFF,TGCGCCAGCAGCCAAGAGAGGGGCGGGATCGCTGAAGCTTTCTTT
TRBJ1-2,NA,15,TRBD1,TRBV6-1,CASRNTGEANYGYTF,TGTGCCAGCAGAAACACAGGGGAAGCGAACTATGGCTACACCTTC
TRBJ1-4,NA,14,TRBD1,TRBV28,CASTSGTGNEKLFF,TGTGCCAGCACCTCCGGGACAGGAAATGAAAAACTGTTTTTT
TRBJ1-1,NA,13,NA,TRBV7-2,CASSPAGAAEAFF,TGTGCCAGCAGCCCCGCAGGGGCGGCTGAAGCTTTCTTT
TRBJ1-4,few,16,NA,TRBV2,CASSPAQSTQGEKLFF,TGTGCCAGCAGTCCGGCGCAAAGCACTCAGGGGGAAAAACTGTTTTTT
TRBJ2-7,NA,17,TRBD2,TRBV19,CASSRMGQRGGSYEQYF,TGTGCCAGTAGTCGGATGGGCCAGCGGGGGGGTTCCTACGAGCAGTACTTC
TRBJ1-6,NA,13,NA,TRBV7-9,CSSSIGPSKSLHF,TGTTCCAGCAGTATTGGGCCCTCTAAGTCCCTCCACTTT
TRBJ2-2,NA,15,NA,TRBV5-4,CASSLGPGLTGELFF,TGTGCCAGCAGCTTGGGGCCTGGCTTAACCGGGGAGCTGTTTTTT
TRBJ1-5,few,13,NA,TRBV30,CAWSLRDGQPQHF,TGTGCCTGGAGTCTCAGGGATGGTCAGCCCCAGCATTTT
TRBJ1-4,NA,16,NA,TRBV18,CASSPGQPATNEKLFF,TGTGCCAGCTCCCCCGGACAGCCTGCAACTAATGAAAAACTGTTTTTT
TRBJ2-1,few,17,TRBD1,TRBV4-3,CASSQDSLGTGFNEQFF,TGCGCCAGCAGCCAAGATAGTTTGGGGACAGGCTTCAATGAGCAGTTCTTC
TRBJ2-3,NA,18,TRBD2,TRBV4-3,CASSQEVPGLAGLDTQYF,TGCGCCAGCAGCCAAGAGGTACCGGGACTAGCGGGATTGGATACGCAGTATTTT
TRBJ2-7,NA,13,TRBD2,TRBV19,CASRAGATYEQYF,TGTGCCAGTAGAGCGGGAGCGACCTACGAGCAGTACTTC
TRBJ2-7,NA,15,NA,TRBV11-3,CASSLVSRPSYEQYF,TGTGCCAGCAGCTTAGTTTCTAGGCCCTCCTACGAGCAGTACTTC
TRBJ1-1,few,14,NA,TRBV6-5,CASSPQWGAAEAFF,TGTGCCAGCAGTCCTCAATGGGGAGCTGCTGAAGCTTTCTTT
TRBJ2-1,NA,16,NA,TRBV11-2,CASSPRTPLDYNEQFF,TGTGCCAGCAGCCCCCGGACTCCACTTGACTACAATGAGCAGTTCTTC
TRBJ1-5,NA,14,NA,TRBV7-2,CASSSGPTGQPQHF,TGTGCCAGCAGCTCAGGTCCTACGGGACAGCCCCAGCATTTT
TRBJ1-1,NA,16,NA,TRBV11-2,CASSLLNFGSGTEAFF,TGTGCCAGCAGCTTATTGAACTTCGGCAGCGGGACTGAAGCTTTCTTT
TRBJ2-7,NA,13,NA,TRBV29-1,CSSIRGPRYEQYF,TGCAGCTCCATTAGAGGGCCTAGGTACGAGCAGTACTTC
TRBJ2-5,NA,15,TRBD1,TRBV7-6,CASSLEGGVGKTQYF,TGTGCCAGCAGCCTAGAAGGGGGCGTGGGGAAGACCCAGTACTTC
TRBJ1-4,NA,16,NA,TRBV5-6,CASSLGVGPTNEKLFF,TGTGCCAGCAGCTTGGGAGTGGGCCCAACTAATGAAAAACTGTTTTTT
TRBJ1-1,NA,15,TRBD1,TRBV19,CASIPIQGKATEAFF,TGTGCCAGTATCCCCATACAGGGGAAGGCCACTGAAGCTTTCTTT
TRBJ1-1,NA,14,NA,TRBV5-4,CASSSAKVSPEAFF,TGTGCCAGCAGCTCTGCTAAAGTGAGTCCTGAAGCTTTCTTT
TRBJ2-2,once,14,NA,TRBV7-7,CASSLGHLTGELFF,TGTGCCAGCAGCTTAGGACACCTCACCGGGGAGCTGTTTTTT
TRBJ1-5,few,13,NA,TRBV6-1,CASSESLVQPQHF,TGTGCCAGCAGTGAGTCCCTCGTACAGCCCCAGCATTTT
TRBJ1-3,NA,17,NA,TRBV7-7,CASSPGVFPDSGNTIYF,TGTGCCAGCAGCCCAGGGGTCTTCCCGGATAGTGGAAACACCATATATTTT
TRBJ2-7,NA,12,NA,TRBV10-1,CASRQGGYEQYF,TGCGCCAGCAGACAGGGCGGCTACGAGCAGTACTTC
TRBJ2-7,NA,15,TRBD2,TRBV5-1,CASSLELAGADEQYF,TGCGCCAGCAGCTTGGAACTAGCGGGAGCCGACGAGCAGTACTTC
TRBJ1-1,NA,11,TRBD1,TRBV30,CAWFRGVEAFF,TGTGCCTGGTTCAGGGGGGTTGAAGCTTTCTTT
TRBJ2-1,NA,15,TRBD2,TRBV5-4,CASSSGLAGYNEQFF,TGTGCCAGCAGCTCCGGACTAGCGGGGTACAATGAGCAGTTCTTC
TRBJ2-7,NA,14,TRBD2,TRBV28,CASRWTGRDYEQYF,TGTGCCAGCAGGTGGACTGGGAGGGACTACGAGCAGTACTTC
TRBJ2-7,NA,14,NA,TRBV19,CASSIRQDSYEQYF,TGTGCCAGTAGTATTCGACAGGATTCCTACGAGCAGTACTTC
TRBJ2-1,NA,13,NA,TRBV9,CASSEGGNNEQFF,TGTGCCAGCAGTGAGGGGGGGAACAATGAGCAGTTCTTC
TRBJ1-2,NA,14,NA,TRBV9,CASSVAVVPYGYTF,TGTGCCAGCAGCGTAGCCGTTGTTCCCTATGGCTACACCTTC
TRBJ1-3,few,16,NA,TRBV4-3,CASSQDGTGTGNTIYF,TGCGCCAGCAGCCAAGATGGTACAGGGACGGGAAACACCATATATTTT